This T cell receptor (beta chain) derives from a study of T cell responses to AZD1222 COVID-19 vaccine. At the level of the study: Second-dose schedules of about 4 or about 12 weeks were combined. Study outcomes and limitations: Receipt of two AZD1222 doses was followed by a rise in Spike-specific TCR breadth and depth. Just six people given AZD1222 tested seropositive at baseline.

There are a few counts of this clone. The antigen is undetermined. Data came from immunoSEQ multiplex PCR; TCRdb stores just in-frame clones and leaves some out. The sample comprises tens of thousands of clones, nearly 85% of which are singletons, and under 65% rests with the top ten. The sequence was obtained from an adult in good health. Sequenced here: peripheral blood, sampled on day 0 of AZD1222 vaccination.

The CDR3 loop reads CASSPGGGADGQPQHF. The CDR3 DNA follows: TGTGCCAGCTCCCCCGGCGGGGGAGCAGATGGTCAGCCCCAGCATTTT. This chain connects TRBV18 to TRBJ1-5; tentative D call: TRBD1 (5 bases). The CDR3 covers 16 residues. V dropped 6 bases and J dropped 6 bases, with 21 bases sitting between them. Looked up from germline, CDR1 is KGHSH and CDR2 is LQKENI.